Listed below are T cell receptor beta chains from one sample, sequenced in a study of OX40 agonist ivuxolimab in advanced cancers. Clones were read by immunoSEQ multiplex PCR, and TCRdb kept only the in-frame ones, dropping some. The sample consists of roughly 100,000 clones, approximately 94% of them appearing once. Sequencing used CD4+ or CD8+ T cells sorted from blood, obtained in a trial of the OX40 agonist ivuxolimab. The receptors stem from an adult with an advanced solid tumor such as melanoma, head and neck, liver or kidney cancer. CDR3s include the opening cysteine and the closing phenylalanine or tryptophan. The order of the fields is clone size, V gene, CDR3 protein. Not all rows give a size; the values are once, few, many and, for expanded clones, a class.

clone size: -; V gene: TRBV6-5; CDR3 protein: CASSSTDGREVETQYF
clone size: -; V gene: TRBV7-2; CDR3 protein: CASSHPGQGYGYTF
clone size: -; V gene: TRBV15; CDR3 protein: CATSADTNTEAFF
clone size: -; V gene: TRBV28; CDR3 protein: CASSPGITYEQYF
clone size: -; V gene: TRBV4-2; CDR3 protein: CASSQDLFQPGAEDTQYF
clone size: -; V gene: TRBV11-2; CDR3 protein: CASVRGLNTEAFF
clone size: -; V gene: TRBV29-1; CDR3 protein: CSVAGQLGTDTQYF
clone size: -; V gene: TRBV28; CDR3 protein: CASAEPGANVLTF
clone size: -; V gene: TRBV7-9; CDR3 protein: CASSLGQSGRYTF
clone size: -; V gene: TRBV5-5; CDR3 protein: CASSLWTGGNQPQHF
clone size: -; V gene: TRBV7-9; CDR3 protein: CASSPREPVWDEQYF
clone size: -; V gene: TRBV9; CDR3 protein: CASSAEVGEIGYTF
clone size: -; V gene: TRBV2; CDR3 protein: CASGGTGELFF
clone size: -; V gene: TRBV27; CDR3 protein: CASSPAPGQPQHF
clone size: -; V gene: TRBV27; CDR3 protein: CASSFVGQEDYGYTF
clone size: -; V gene: TRBV28; CDR3 protein: CASTPSQVEGYTF
clone size: -; V gene: TRBV25-1; CDR3 protein: CASSLRSDTQYF
clone size: -; V gene: TRBV6-6; CDR3 protein: CASSYGQWNEQYF
clone size: -; V gene: TRBV19; CDR3 protein: CASSVLGLDTQYF
clone size: few; V gene: TRBV11-2; CDR3 protein: CASSLEGNSEAFF
clone size: -; V gene: TRBV6-5; CDR3 protein: CASSYSTRTTDTQYF
clone size: -; V gene: TRBV7-8; CDR3 protein: CASSLGFGADEQYF
clone size: -; V gene: TRBV21-1; CDR3 protein: CASSTPQGFHSGNTIYF
clone size: once; V gene: TRBV7-3; CDR3 protein: CASSPVGGRTEAFF
clone size: -; V gene: TRBV5-6; CDR3 protein: CASSLGGNYGYTF
clone size: -; V gene: TRBV11-2; CDR3 protein: CASSLRGWEQFF
clone size: once; V gene: TRBV7-2; CDR3 protein: CASSLHRASGNTIYF
clone size: once; V gene: TRBV4-3; CDR3 protein: CASSQDRGAQPQHF
clone size: -; V gene: TRBV7-9; CDR3 protein: CASSRVGSGRGTDTQYF
clone size: once; V gene: TRBV10-3; CDR3 protein: CAISEVDRDEQYF
clone size: once; V gene: TRBV28; CDR3 protein: CASSLTGSAETQYF
clone size: -; V gene: TRBV5-6; CDR3 protein: CASSLQRGAHGYTF
clone size: once; V gene: TRBV7-9; CDR3 protein: CASSLVLPGGSSPLHF
clone size: -; V gene: TRBV4-1; CDR3 protein: CASSPGRNQETQYF
clone size: -; V gene: TRBV7-9; CDR3 protein: CASSFGQGDHGYTF
clone size: -; V gene: TRBV27; CDR3 protein: CASSLGVGVGTDTQYF
clone size: -; V gene: TRBV2; CDR3 protein: CASSDGDLQPQHF
clone size: -; V gene: TRBV7-9; CDR3 protein: CASSPNTDTQYF
clone size: -; V gene: TRBV27; CDR3 protein: CASSHGTSGSNEQFF
clone size: -; V gene: TRBV7-9; CDR3 protein: CASSLVDKETQYF
clone size: -; V gene: TRBV4-3; CDR3 protein: CASSHDWGAAGELFF
clone size: -; V gene: TRBV7-6; CDR3 protein: CASSSRGQSYEQYF
clone size: -; V gene: TRBV7-3; CDR3 protein: CASSQTGSLSGNTIYF
clone size: -; V gene: TRBV28; CDR3 protein: CASSFGGRGRFSSGANVLTF
clone size: -; V gene: TRBV4-3; CDR3 protein: CASSQDQLEGANEKLFF
clone size: -; V gene: TRBV5-1; CDR3 protein: CASGGPNTEAFF